This T cell receptor (beta chain) was sequenced during a study of blood T cell repertoires in COVID-19. This clone was recorded a few times. As handled by the study authors: Estimation of nucleated cell counts was performed using reference gene primer amplification. Produced via immunoSEQ multiplex PCR; TCRdb's table is partial and in-frame only. That table supplies the V and J calls and clone size; D and trimming were determined from the DNA. The sample has 200,000 to 250,000 clones, 65% to 85% seen once; the top ten hold roughly 1.3%. Trimming cost V 2 bases and J 5 bases, with 27 bases left between them. Germline V lookup: CDR1 ENHRY, CDR2 SYGVKD. This CDR3 spans 19 amino acids. Seattle enrolled patients during active infection and tracked them longitudinally.

Sample: peripheral blood. This TCR was recovered from a woman between 25 and 40 years old with COVID-19, enrolled during active disease. The rearrangement joins TRBV10-3 to TRBJ1-1; possibly TRBD1 for D (6 bases). CDR3 protein: CAISETLGRGAGEGTEAFF. CDR3 in DNA: TGTGCCATCAGTGAGACCCTTGGTAGAGGTGCAGGGGAGGGGACTGAAGCTTTCTTT.